This paragraph covers one TCR beta chain sequence. Germline V gene sequence: CDR1 LGHDT, CDR2 YNNKEL (reference sequence). V lost 4 bases, J lost 4 bases, and 14 bases lay in between. The CDR3 runs to 15 residues. The entry originates in a study of blood T cell repertoires in COVID-19. Measured with immunoSEQ multiplex PCR; TCRdb has only the in-frame clones, and not every one. Among 170,000 or so clones listed, about 90% were seen once. This TCR derives from a woman in her 50s who had recovered from COVID-19. Sequencing was carried out using PBMCs or T cells enriched from blood (not recorded which). The chain uses TRBV3-1 (or the pseudogene TRBV3-2) and TRBJ2-1, with D maybe TRBD2 (6 bases). CDR3 bases: TGTGCCAGCAGCCGGAGGGGTAGTAATTACAATGAGCAGTTCTTC. It encodes CASSRRGSNYNEQFF.